A selection of T cell receptor beta chains follows, all from one sample in a study of OX40 agonist ivuxolimab in advanced cancers. The assay was immunoSEQ multiplex PCR, and TCRdb's table has in-frame clones only and misses some. The table records under 85,000 clones, about nine tenths of them present only once. The starting material was CD4+ or CD8+ T cells sorted from blood, obtained in a trial of the OX40 agonist ivuxolimab. These receptors came from an adult with an advanced solid tumor such as melanoma, head and neck, liver or kidney cancer. Both conserved end residues are part of each CDR3. The order of the fields is D gene, clone size, CDR3 length, J gene, V gene, CDR3 DNA, CDR3 protein. D genes are given only for firm matches. Clone size is given for some rows only: seen once, a few or many times, or a class if the clone is expanded.

d_call: TRBD2; clone_size: .; cdr3_length: 15; j_call: TRBJ2-1; v_call: TRBV5-1; cdr3_nt: TGCGCCAGCAGCTTGGATGGGGAGGGCTACAATGAGCAGTTCTTC; cdr3_aa: CASSLDGEGYNEQFF
d_call: .; clone_size: .; cdr3_length: 11; j_call: TRBJ2-2; v_call: TRBV6-6; cdr3_nt: TGTGCCAGCAGGGCCCCCGGGGAGCTGTTTTTT; cdr3_aa: CASRAPGELFF
d_call: .; clone_size: .; cdr3_length: 15; j_call: TRBJ1-1; v_call: TRBV10-2; cdr3_nt: TGCGCCAGCAGTGATGGGGGCCACAAAGGCACTGAAGCTTTCTTT; cdr3_aa: CASSDGGHKGTEAFF
d_call: .; clone_size: .; cdr3_length: 17; j_call: TRBJ2-1; v_call: TRBV5-5; cdr3_nt: TGTGCCAGCAGCTTAACGTCCGGGCCCCCCCTGGGGAATGAGCAGTTCTTC; cdr3_aa: CASSLTSGPPLGNEQFF
d_call: TRBD1; clone_size: .; cdr3_length: 15; j_call: TRBJ2-7; v_call: TRBV5-4; cdr3_nt: TGTGCCAGCAGCCGGACCGGGACAGCAACCTACGAGCAGTACTTC; cdr3_aa: CASSRTGTATYEQYF
d_call: .; clone_size: .; cdr3_length: 14; j_call: TRBJ2-2; v_call: TRBV6-4; cdr3_nt: TGTGCCAGCAGTGACAGTGGGTTCACCGGGGAGCTGTTTTTT; cdr3_aa: CASSDSGFTGELFF
d_call: .; clone_size: .; cdr3_length: 15; j_call: TRBJ1-4; v_call: TRBV28; cdr3_nt: TGTGCCAGCAGTCGGACGGTCAGGCAGGATGAAAAACTGTTTTTT; cdr3_aa: CASSRTVRQDEKLFF
d_call: .; clone_size: .; cdr3_length: 15; j_call: TRBJ2-5; v_call: TRBV2; cdr3_nt: TGTGCCAGCAGTGACGAGGATTTACTTCAAGAGACCCAGTACTTC; cdr3_aa: CASSDEDLLQETQYF
d_call: TRBD1; clone_size: .; cdr3_length: 16; j_call: TRBJ2-3; v_call: TRBV7-2; cdr3_nt: TGTGCCAGCAGCTTCAGGGTAGGGACAGGGAGGGAAACGCAGTATTTT; cdr3_aa: CASSFRVGTGRETQYF
d_call: .; clone_size: .; cdr3_length: 15; j_call: TRBJ1-1; v_call: TRBV5-5; cdr3_nt: TGTGCCAGCAGCCCAATTTACGGGAGGGACACTGAAGCTTTCTTT; cdr3_aa: CASSPIYGRDTEAFF
d_call: TRBD1; clone_size: .; cdr3_length: 15; j_call: TRBJ1-4; v_call: TRBV27; cdr3_nt: TGTGCCAGCAGTTCCTCGGGGACAGGGATTGAAAAACTGTTTTTT; cdr3_aa: CASSSSGTGIEKLFF
d_call: TRBD1; clone_size: .; cdr3_length: 14; j_call: TRBJ2-4; v_call: TRBV5-1; cdr3_nt: TGCGCCAGCAGCCCCCGGACAGGGGATAACATTCAGTACTTC; cdr3_aa: CASSPRTGDNIQYF
d_call: TRBD1; clone_size: .; cdr3_length: 16; j_call: TRBJ2-7; v_call: TRBV11-1; cdr3_nt: TGTGCCAGCAGCAAGGCACAGGGGAGTATGGCCTACGAGCAGTACTTC; cdr3_aa: CASSKAQGSMAYEQYF
d_call: TRBD1; clone_size: .; cdr3_length: 13; j_call: TRBJ2-1; v_call: TRBV28; cdr3_nt: TGTGCCAGCAGTGGACAGGCGAACAATGAGCAGTTCTTC; cdr3_aa: CASSGQANNEQFF
d_call: .; clone_size: .; cdr3_length: 13; j_call: TRBJ2-1; v_call: TRBV11-3; cdr3_nt: TGTGCCAGCAGCTTAGCGGGTAAGGGTGAGCAGTTCTTC; cdr3_aa: CASSLAGKGEQFF
d_call: .; clone_size: .; cdr3_length: 13; j_call: TRBJ2-1; v_call: TRBV14; cdr3_nt: TGTGCCAGCAGCCGGGGCCTTAGGGATGAGCAGTTCTTC; cdr3_aa: CASSRGLRDEQFF
d_call: TRBD2; clone_size: .; cdr3_length: 15; j_call: TRBJ2-3; v_call: TRBV5-1; cdr3_nt: TGCGCCAGCAGCTTGGCACGCGGGAGAGGAGATACGCAGTATTTT; cdr3_aa: CASSLARGRGDTQYF
d_call: .; clone_size: .; cdr3_length: 14; j_call: TRBJ1-5; v_call: TRBV30; cdr3_nt: TGTGCCTGGAGACCCGGGGAGAGCAATCAGCCCCAGCATTTT; cdr3_aa: CAWRPGESNQPQHF
d_call: .; clone_size: .; cdr3_length: 14; j_call: TRBJ1-2; v_call: TRBV4-1; cdr3_nt: TGCGCCAGCAGCCAAGATTCCACAGGCAGGGGCTACACCTTC; cdr3_aa: CASSQDSTGRGYTF
d_call: .; clone_size: .; cdr3_length: 14; j_call: TRBJ2-2; v_call: TRBV9; cdr3_nt: TGTGCCAGCAGCGCCCGCCCTGGGGGCGGGGAGCTGTTTTTT; cdr3_aa: CASSARPGGGELFF
d_call: .; clone_size: .; cdr3_length: 14; j_call: TRBJ2-7; v_call: TRBV7-3; cdr3_nt: TGTGCCAGCAGCCGAGACGGGACGACCTACGAGCAGTACTTC; cdr3_aa: CASSRDGTTYEQYF
d_call: TRBD2; clone_size: .; cdr3_length: 15; j_call: TRBJ2-1; v_call: TRBV11-2; cdr3_nt: TGTGCCAGCAGCTACAGTGGGACTAGTTACAATGAGCAGTTCTTC; cdr3_aa: CASSYSGTSYNEQFF
d_call: .; clone_size: .; cdr3_length: 13; j_call: TRBJ2-3; v_call: TRBV6-6; cdr3_nt: TGTGCCAGCGCCAGGGATAGCACAGATACGCAGTATTTT; cdr3_aa: CASARDSTDTQYF
d_call: TRBD2; clone_size: once; cdr3_length: 15; j_call: TRBJ2-2; v_call: TRBV6-5; cdr3_nt: TGTGCCAGCAGTCCCGGGACTATCAAAACCGGGGAGCTGTTTTTT; cdr3_aa: CASSPGTIKTGELFF
d_call: TRBD1; clone_size: .; cdr3_length: 15; j_call: TRBJ1-2; v_call: TRBV6-1; cdr3_nt: TGTGCCAGCAGTTTGACGACAGGGGACAACTATGGCTACACCTTC; cdr3_aa: CASSLTTGDNYGYTF
d_call: TRBD1; clone_size: .; cdr3_length: 14; j_call: TRBJ1-2; v_call: TRBV5-6; cdr3_nt: TGTGCCAGCAGCTTCTCACAGGGGGGTAAAGGCTACACCTTC; cdr3_aa: CASSFSQGGKGYTF
d_call: TRBD1; clone_size: .; cdr3_length: 14; j_call: TRBJ1-3; v_call: TRBV25-1; cdr3_nt: TGTGCCAGTAGCAGGGGGTCTTCTGGAAACACCATATATTTT; cdr3_aa: CASSRGSSGNTIYF
d_call: TRBD1; clone_size: once; cdr3_length: 14; j_call: TRBJ1-5; v_call: TRBV19; cdr3_nt: TGTGCCAGTGGACCCCCGGGACAGGGCCAGCCCCAGCATTTT; cdr3_aa: CASGPPGQGQPQHF
d_call: .; clone_size: .; cdr3_length: 12; j_call: TRBJ1-1; v_call: TRBV28; cdr3_nt: TGTGCCAGCAGGTTGGGGGCAGTTGAAGCTTTCTTT; cdr3_aa: CASRLGAVEAFF
d_call: .; clone_size: .; cdr3_length: 15; j_call: TRBJ1-2; v_call: TRBV2; cdr3_nt: TGTGCCAGCAGTGAAGCCCCTACGGGTTTCTATGGCTACACCTTC; cdr3_aa: CASSEAPTGFYGYTF
d_call: TRBD2; clone_size: few; cdr3_length: 16; j_call: TRBJ2-2; v_call: TRBV2; cdr3_nt: TGTGCCAGCAGTGAAGATAGCGGGAGGACGACCGGGGAGCTGTTTTTT; cdr3_aa: CASSEDSGRTTGELFF
d_call: .; clone_size: once; cdr3_length: 15; j_call: TRBJ1-2; v_call: TRBV6-1; cdr3_nt: TGTGCCAGCAGTGTGGCACAAACTGGCCAGGGGAGCTACACCTTC; cdr3_aa: CASSVAQTGQGSYTF
d_call: TRBD2; clone_size: few; cdr3_length: 16; j_call: TRBJ2-3; v_call: TRBV14; cdr3_nt: TGTGCCAGCAGCTCAAGGACTAGCGGGGGTGCAGATACGCAGTATTTT; cdr3_aa: CASSSRTSGGADTQYF
d_call: TRBD1; clone_size: .; cdr3_length: 18; j_call: TRBJ2-7; v_call: TRBV7-2; cdr3_nt: TGTGCCAGCAGCCCCGGGGACAGGGGCACCTCCCATTCCTACGAGCAGTACTTC; cdr3_aa: CASSPGDRGTSHSYEQYF
d_call: .; clone_size: .; cdr3_length: 14; j_call: TRBJ2-1; v_call: TRBV18; cdr3_nt: TGTGCCAGCTCACCCCAGGGAAGGTTCAATGAGCAGTTCTTC; cdr3_aa: CASSPQGRFNEQFF
d_call: .; clone_size: .; cdr3_length: 15; j_call: TRBJ2-7; v_call: TRBV30; cdr3_nt: TGTGCCTGGAGTGTACCCAGGACGGGGTCCTACGAGCAGTACTTC; cdr3_aa: CAWSVPRTGSYEQYF
d_call: .; clone_size: .; cdr3_length: 11; j_call: TRBJ2-2; v_call: TRBV6-1; cdr3_nt: TGTGCCAGCAGTGATGAAACTGCGGCTGTTTTT; cdr3_aa: CASSDETAAVF
d_call: .; clone_size: .; cdr3_length: 13; j_call: TRBJ2-5; v_call: TRBV7-9; cdr3_nt: TGTGCCAGCAGTCAGGGAGTGGGGGAGACCCAGTACTTC; cdr3_aa: CASSQGVGETQYF
d_call: TRBD2; clone_size: .; cdr3_length: 13; j_call: TRBJ2-3; v_call: TRBV29-1; cdr3_nt: TGCAGCGTGGAATCCGGGGGGAGGGATACGCAGTATTTT; cdr3_aa: CSVESGGRDTQYF
d_call: .; clone_size: .; cdr3_length: 15; j_call: TRBJ1-3; v_call: TRBV5-6; cdr3_nt: TGTGCCAGCAGCTTGGGGTTAGGAGGTGGAAACACCATATATTTT; cdr3_aa: CASSLGLGGGNTIYF
d_call: TRBD1; clone_size: .; cdr3_length: 14; j_call: TRBJ2-2; v_call: TRBV7-9; cdr3_nt: TGTGCCAGCAGCTACAGGGGCCCCCCGGGGGAGCTGTTTTTT; cdr3_aa: CASSYRGPPGELFF
d_call: .; clone_size: .; cdr3_length: 14; j_call: TRBJ1-5; v_call: TRBV7-2; cdr3_nt: TGTGCCAGCAGCTTGCAGGGAAGTCAGCAGCCCCAGCATTTT; cdr3_aa: CASSLQGSQQPQHF